This TCR beta chain originates from a study of somatic mutations in cytotoxic T cells in rheumatoid arthritis. Study-wide findings and caveats: No antigen targets were known for the expanded CD8+ clones. Measurement of CD8+ T-cell clonality revealed no significant difference between rheumatoid arthritis patients and age-matched healthy controls.

The V gene lost 4 bases and the J gene lost 5 bases, with 9 bases spanning the gap. The germline gives CDR1 LNHDA, CDR2 SQIVND (reference sequence). This CDR3 has 12 residues. To note about this clone: Its antigen is undetermined.

Assay used: immunoSEQ multiplex PCR; TCRdb lists only in-frame clones, some missing. The sample gives roughly 20,000 clones, around 67% of which show up once; roughly a fifth is in the top ten. Recruitment of healthy controls drew on blood donors, who had a median age of roughly 57 years (range about 20-80) and were roughly 50% female. Flow cytometry served to check the purity of CD4+ and CD8+ cells, which were isolated by positive magnetic bead selection. The chain employs TRBV19 and TRBJ2-7; no clear D gene. Material: CD8+ T cells sorted from blood. This clonotype was obtained from an older woman in good health. This CDR3 is CASSNGVDEQYF. CDR3 DNA sequence: TGTGCCAGTAGTAATGGGGTTGACGAGCAGTACTTC.